The clone carrying this T cell receptor beta chain was counted at least ten times. TCRbeta library construction was performed incorporating unique molecular identifiers. Each CDR3 protein is one row after TCRdb ran MiXCR on the PCR reads. The sample yields 640,000 or so distinct CDR3 sequences, roughly 15% seen once. The sample belongs to a study of T-cell reconstitution after alpha-beta-depleted transplantation in children. CDR3 length: 14 amino acids. Germline loops: CDR1 DFQATT, CDR2 SNEGSKA (reference sequence). The ends lost 6 bases at V and 2 bases at J; junction bases unmatched: 6. Sequenced material: PBMCs from the stem cell graft donor, taken from the stem cell graft. The clonotype comes from a human donor who donated a stem cell graft to a child with acute myeloid leukemia. V usage is TRBV20-1 and J usage is TRBJ2-7; 11 bases align to TRBD2. The CDR3 loop is CSASLAGGPYEQYV. CDR3 bases: TGCAGTGCCTCCCTAGCGGGGGGCCCCTACGAGCAGTACGTC.